A single sample is the source of the 17 T cell receptor beta chains below, sequenced in a study of cytotoxic CD8 clonotypes in ibrutinib-treated CLL. Some clones are missing from TCRdb's copy, which holds only in-frame ones; the method was immunoSEQ multiplex PCR. This repertoire shows 130,000 or so clones, 84% found once; its top ten account for roughly 3.3%. This sample comprised PBMCs, obtained after 24 months of ibrutinib treatment. These receptors were obtained from a human donor with chronic lymphocytic leukemia.

V and J are TRBV2 and TRBJ2-2; unclear D gene. This CDR3 is 14 amino acids long. The germline V and J ends were trimmed by 4 bases and 7 bases, with 13 bases remaining between them. The germline V gene encodes CDR1 SNHLY and CDR2 FYNNEI. CDR3 protein: CASSVSLAGGELFF. The CDR3 region has the DNA TGTGCCAGCAGTGTAAGTTTAGCCGGCGGGGAGCTGTTTTTT.

V and J are TRBV14 and TRBJ2-7; D assignment may be TRBD1 or TRBD2 (6 bases each). The germline gives CDR1 SGHDN, CDR2 FVKESK. This CDR3 spans 15 amino acids. The V gene lost 1 base and the J gene lost 2 bases, with 12 bases spanning the gap. CDR3 residues: CASSQVGASAYEQYF. As DNA, the CDR3 is TGTGCCAGCAGCCAAGTGGGGGCTAGCGCCTACGAGCAGTACTTC.

Only one count was recorded for this clone. The genes are TRBV7-9 and TRBJ2-3; possible D gene TRBD1, 6 bases. Germline lookup yields CDR1 SEHNR and CDR2 FQNEAQ (reference sequence). Trimming left V 2 bases short and J 9 bases short, with 9 bases between. This CDR3 is 12 amino acids long. CDR3 in amino acids: CASSLPGATQYF. DNA for the CDR3: TGTGCCAGCAGCTTACCAGGGGCAACGCAGTATTTT.

The chain employs TRBV4-3 and TRBJ1-1, with 7 positions matching TRBD1. J lost 0 bases, V lost 0 bases, and 13 bases had no gene match. The CDR3 is 19 amino acids. Germline loops: CDR1 LGHNA, CDR2 YSLEER. Here the CDR3 DNA reads TGCGCCAGCAGCCAAGATTACCACAGACAGGGTGGTTTGAACACTGAAGCTTTCTTT. It is translated as CASSQDYHRQGGLNTEAFF.

The CDR3 protein is CASSTLRAGLGRYEQYF. CDR3 DNA: TGTGCCAGTAGTACCCTCAGGGCAGGCCTGGGTCGCTACGAGCAGTACTTC. The J gene is TRBJ2-7, the V gene TRBV19; tentatively, D is TRBD1 (5 bases). Trimming shortened V by 4 bases and J by 3 bases, and 22 bases separated the two germline ends. This CDR3 is 17 amino acids long. Per germline, CDR1 LNHDA and CDR2 SQIVND (reference sequence).

This clone was counted between two and nine times. This chain uses TRBV6-4 with TRBJ2-1, with a tentative D call TRBD2 (7 bases). Trimming pared 8 bases from V and 9 bases from J, leaving 14 bases between. CDR3 length equals 12 residues. The germline V gene encodes CDR1 MRHNA and CDR2 SNTAGT. CDR3 bases: TGTGCCAGCGGACTAGGGGGGGGTGAGCAGTTCTTC. Its protein is CASGLGGGEQFF.

The J gene is TRBJ2-6, the V gene TRBV19; possible D gene TRBD1, 6 bases. V was shortened by 6 bases and J by 2 bases, with 11 bases between the two germline ends. Germline V lookup: CDR1 LNHDA, CDR2 SQIVND (reference sequence). CDR3 length equals 15 residues. The CDR3 sequence: CASSPQGPGANVLTF. The CDR3 nucleotides are TGTGCCAGTAGCCCACAGGGACCTGGGGCCAACGTCCTGACTTTC.

In this sample, this clone turned up once. V gene TRBV6-1 combines with J gene TRBJ2-7; D gene ambiguous. V gave up 2 bases and J gave up 5 bases, with 10 bases separating them. CDR1 MNHNS and CDR2 SASEGT come from the germline V gene. The CDR3 length is 13 residues. This CDR3 reads CASSEFMDDEQYF. CDR3 bases: TGTGCCAGCAGTGAATTTATGGACGACGAGCAGTACTTC.

The rearrangement links TRBV19 to TRBJ2-2; D ambiguous. This CDR3 region has 13 residues. Germline V gives CDR1 LNHDA, CDR2 SQIVND (reference sequence). V lost 0 bases to trimming and J lost 8 bases, with 7 bases between them. CDR3 sequence (DNA): TGTGCCAGTAGTATAGATCGGCGGGGGGAGCTGTTTTTT. Translating gives CASSIDRRGELFF. Based on the CDR3 plus reference TRBV19 and TRBJ2-2, the full variable domain is DGGITQSPKYLFRKEGQNVTLSCEQNLNHDAMYWYRQDPGQGLRLIYYSQIVNDFQKGDIAEGYSVSREKKESFPLTVTSAQKNPTAFYLCASSIDRRGELFFGEGSRLTVL.

The rearrangement links TRBV6-5 to TRBJ1-2, with D unclear. CDR3 length: 14 amino acids. The ends were cut back, 5 bases at V and 1 base at J, with 11 bases in the middle. CDR1 is MNHEY and CDR2 is SVGAGI in the germline V gene. CDR3 bases: TGTGCCAGCAGTCCAACACAGAATAACTATGGCTACACCTTC. Translated: CASSPTQNNYGYTF.

The chain employs TRBV5-1 and TRBJ2-5, with D possibly TRBD2 on 6 matching bases. Germline CDR1 SGHRS, CDR2 YFSETQ. V lost 3 bases, J lost 2 bases, and 11 bases lay in between. This CDR3 comprises 14 residues. The CDR3 DNA sequence: TGCGCCAGCAGCTGGGGGGATCCACAAGAGACCCAGTACTTC. Translated, it gives CASSWGDPQETQYF.

CDR3 sequence reads: CASSDGLAPTDTQYF. DNA for the CDR3: TGCGCCAGCAGCGACGGACTAGCGCCCACAGATACGCAGTATTTT. The gene calls are TRBV5-1 and TRBJ2-3, with 9 bases identical to TRBD2. Per the germline V gene, CDR1 is SGHRS and CDR2 is YFSETQ. J was trimmed by 2 bases and V by 4 bases; bases with no gene match: 5. This CDR3 comprises 15 residues.

The chain carries TRBV5-4 and TRBJ1-4; D is possibly TRBD1 (5 bases). CDR3 length equals 15 residues. V shed 1 base and J shed 5 bases, with 12 bases lying between them. The V gene's germline CDR1 is SGHNT and CDR2 YYREEE (reference sequence). Here the CDR3 reads CASSLFLGTNEKLFF. CDR3 nucleotides: TGTGCCAGCAGCTTGTTCCTGGGGACCAATGAAAAACTGTTTTTT.

The V call is TRBV12-5, the J call TRBJ2-3, with a tentative D call TRBD1 (6 bases). V lost 6 bases, J lost 4 bases, and 11 bases lay in between. From germline, CDR1 is LGHNT and CDR2 FRNRAP. This CDR3 has 13 residues. The CDR3 nucleotides read TGTGCTAGTGGAGCGAACAGGGCAGATACGCAGTATTTT. This encodes CASGANRADTQYF.

The chain employs TRBV7-2 and TRBJ2-3; 8 bases are shared with TRBD2. V shed 7 bases and J 3 bases; nucleotides not matched to a gene: 9. CDR1 and CDR2 (germline): SGHTA, FQGNSA. The CDR3 runs 15 residues. In DNA, the CDR3 is TGTGCCAGCACCCCCTTGGCGGGGGGTACAGATACGCAGTATTTT. Amino acid sequence: CASTPLAGGTDTQYF.

V and J are TRBV6-6 and TRBJ2-7, with D perhaps matching TRBD1 (5 bases). CDR1 is MNHNY and CDR2 is SVGAGI in the germline V gene (reference sequence). The CDR3 has 16 residues. V was shortened by 2 bases and J by 5 bases, with 19 bases between the two germline ends. In DNA form, the CDR3 reads TGTGCCAGCAGTTACAAGACGACAGCAGGAGTCCACGAGCAGTACTTC. This gives the protein CASSYKTTAGVHEQYF.

As DNA, the CDR3 is TGCAGGGGGGTTCGCTACAATGAGCAGTTCTTC. Protein sequence: CRGVRYNEQFF. J is TRBJ2-1 and V is TRBV29-1, with D perhaps being TRBD1 or TRBD2 (5 bases each). This CDR3 has 11 amino acids. From germline, CDR1 is SQVTM and CDR2 ANQGSEA.